This entry is about one T cell receptor beta chain. Its specificity is not known. The length of the CDR3 is 16 residues. The sample originates from a study of shared clonotypes between healthy human individuals. At the level of the study: Ranging from 18 to 49 in age, donors were two women and three men. There were three CD4 naive, three CD4 memory, two CD8 naive and one CD8 memory plates per donor. Findings of the study overall: A generally larger estimated richness was seen in naive subsets than in memory subsets.

Genomic DNA per cell subset filled all wells of several immunoSEQ plates. Sequenced by immunoSEQ multiplex PCR; TCRdb stores in-frame clones only, minus some. The repertoire consists of millions of clones, with 90% to 95% occurring once and the leading ten covering 0.13%. This clonotype was sampled from a man aged 18-30 years in good health. The V call is TRBV21-1, the J call TRBJ2-1; TRBD1 reflects the table's D call only, with no check against the DNA. TRBV21-1 is listed as a pseudogene. Sample: naive CD4+ T cells sorted from blood. The subset: CD45RA+ positively selected. CDR3: CASSKGSRGTYNEQFF. The CDR3 DNA sequence: TGTGCCAGCAGCAAAGGGTCCAGGGGCACCTACAATGAGCAGTTCTTC.